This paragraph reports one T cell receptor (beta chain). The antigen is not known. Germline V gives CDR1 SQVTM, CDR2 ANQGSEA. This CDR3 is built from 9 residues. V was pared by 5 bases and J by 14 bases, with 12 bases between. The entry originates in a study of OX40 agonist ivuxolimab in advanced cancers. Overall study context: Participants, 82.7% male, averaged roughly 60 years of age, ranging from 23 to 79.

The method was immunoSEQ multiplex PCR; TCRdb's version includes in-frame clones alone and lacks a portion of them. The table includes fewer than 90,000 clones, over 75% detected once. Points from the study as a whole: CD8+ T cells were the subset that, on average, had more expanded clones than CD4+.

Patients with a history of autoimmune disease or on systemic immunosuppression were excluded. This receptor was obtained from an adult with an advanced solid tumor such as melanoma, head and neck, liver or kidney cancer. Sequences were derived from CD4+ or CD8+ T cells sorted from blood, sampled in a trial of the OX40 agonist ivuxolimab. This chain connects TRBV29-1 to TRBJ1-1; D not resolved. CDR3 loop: CSVHPNLFF. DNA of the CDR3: TGCAGCGTTCATCCCAACTTGTTCTTT.